The T cell receptor beta chain under discussion was sequenced for a study of TIL therapy for anti-PD-1-resistant metastatic lung cancer. The overall study: Tumors carried a median roughly 1.5 non-synonymous mutations per megabase.

General observations from the study: After infusion, TIL clonotypes partly replaced peripheral T cells and declined over months.

The V gene lost 0 bases and the J gene lost 6 bases, with 10 bases spanning the gap. The germline V gene encodes CDR1 SGDLS and CDR2 YYNGEE. This CDR3 region has 13 residues. This was the immunoSEQ v3 assay. Repertoires were generated with immunoSEQ multiplex PCR, while TCRdb's copy carries only in-frame clones and drops some. Among 55,000 to 65,000 clones listed, about 73% were seen once. This clone was observed a few times. Its specificity is unknown. Sample time point: pre-treatment sample, taken before nivolumab and TIL therapy. The receptor was derived from a person aged 25 to 80 with non-small cell lung cancer. Sequencing used blood, obtained at baseline. V gene TRBV9 combines with J gene TRBJ2-7; D is unclear. CDR3 nucleotides: TGTGCCAGCAGCGTAGTGGGTAGTACCGAGCAGTACTTC. Its translation: CASSVVGSTEQYF.